This T cell receptor beta chain was captured by sequencing in a study of T cell responses to AZD1222 COVID-19 vaccine. Between the trimmed V and J ends, which lost 6 bases and 5 bases, there was a span of 17 bases. Germline CDR1 GTSNPN, CDR2 SVGIG (reference sequence). The CDR3 sequence is 15 residues long. Measured with immunoSEQ multiplex PCR; TCRdb has only the in-frame clones, and not every one. The sample lists about 140,000 clones, over 85% occurring once. This clone was counted only a few times. The chain uses TRBV30 and TRBJ1-6, with D tentatively TRBD1 (6 bases). Source: peripheral blood, taken on day 0 of AZD1222 vaccination. This TCR derives from an adult in good health. The CDR3 is CACPKGDGDNSPLHF. The CDR3 region has the DNA TGTGCCTGCCCCAAGGGGGACGGGGATAATTCACCCCTCCACTTT.